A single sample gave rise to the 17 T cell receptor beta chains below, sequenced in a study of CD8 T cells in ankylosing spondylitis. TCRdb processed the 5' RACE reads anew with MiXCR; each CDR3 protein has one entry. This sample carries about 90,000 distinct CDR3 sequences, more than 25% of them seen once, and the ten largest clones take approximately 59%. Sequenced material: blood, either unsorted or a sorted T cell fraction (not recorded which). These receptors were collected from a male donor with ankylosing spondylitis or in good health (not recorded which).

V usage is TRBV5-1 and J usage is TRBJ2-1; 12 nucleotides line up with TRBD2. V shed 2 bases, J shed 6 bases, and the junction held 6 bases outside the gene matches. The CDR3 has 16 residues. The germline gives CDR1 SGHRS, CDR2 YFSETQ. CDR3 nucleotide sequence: TGCGCCAGCAGCTTATGGACTAGCGGGACCCTCAATGAGCAGTTCTTC. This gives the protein CASSLWTSGTLNEQFF.

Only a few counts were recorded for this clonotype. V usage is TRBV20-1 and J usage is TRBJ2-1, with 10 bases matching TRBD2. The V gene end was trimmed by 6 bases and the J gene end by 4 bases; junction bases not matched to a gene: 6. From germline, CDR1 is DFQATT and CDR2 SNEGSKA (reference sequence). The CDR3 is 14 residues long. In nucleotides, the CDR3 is TGCAGTGCGGAAGGGACTAGCGATTACAATGAGCAGTTCTTC. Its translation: CSAEGTSDYNEQFF.

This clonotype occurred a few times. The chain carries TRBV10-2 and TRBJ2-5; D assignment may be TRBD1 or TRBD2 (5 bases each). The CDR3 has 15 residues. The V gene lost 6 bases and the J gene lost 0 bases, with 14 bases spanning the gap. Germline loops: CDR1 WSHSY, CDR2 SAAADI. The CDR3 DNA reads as TGCGCCAGCAGATCGACCCGGGGCTACCAAGAGACCCAGTACTTC. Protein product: CASRSTRGYQETQYF.

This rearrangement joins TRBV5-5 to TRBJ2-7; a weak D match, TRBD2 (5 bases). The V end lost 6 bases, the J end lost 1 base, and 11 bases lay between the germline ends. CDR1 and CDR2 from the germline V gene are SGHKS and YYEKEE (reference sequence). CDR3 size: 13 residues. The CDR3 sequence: CASTYGGSYEQYV. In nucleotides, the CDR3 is TGTGCCAGCACTTATGGAGGTTCCTACGAGCAGTACGTC.

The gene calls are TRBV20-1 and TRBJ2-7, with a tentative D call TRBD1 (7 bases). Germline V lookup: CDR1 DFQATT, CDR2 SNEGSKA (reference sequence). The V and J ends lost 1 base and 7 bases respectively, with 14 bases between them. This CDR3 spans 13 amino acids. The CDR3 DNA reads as TGCAGTGCTAGAGTGTACAGGGGAGGAGAGCAGTACTTC. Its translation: CSARVYRGGEQYF.

For the CDR3, the DNA is TGTGCCAGCAGCGACTGGAGGACAGGGATGGAGCAGCCCCAGCATTTT. This translates into CASSDWRTGMEQPQHF. The V call is TRBV7-8, the J call TRBJ1-5; 8 nucleotides line up with TRBD1. This CDR3 comprises 16 residues. V gave up 5 bases and J gave up 7 bases; unmatched junction bases: 13. Germline V gives CDR1 SGHVS, CDR2 FQNEAQ.

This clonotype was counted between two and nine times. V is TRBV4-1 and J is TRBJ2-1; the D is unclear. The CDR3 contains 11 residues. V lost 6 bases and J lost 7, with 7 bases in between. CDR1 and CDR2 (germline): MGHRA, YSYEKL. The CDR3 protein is CASRSGNEQFF. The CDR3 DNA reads TGCGCCAGCAGGAGTGGAAATGAGCAGTTCTTC.

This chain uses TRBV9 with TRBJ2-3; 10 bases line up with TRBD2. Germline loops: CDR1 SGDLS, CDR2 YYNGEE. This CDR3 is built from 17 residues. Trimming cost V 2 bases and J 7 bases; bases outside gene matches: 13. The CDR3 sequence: CASSVLAGGSFGNTQYF. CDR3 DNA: TGTGCCAGCAGCGTCTTAGCGGGGGGATCATTTGGGAATACGCAGTATTTT. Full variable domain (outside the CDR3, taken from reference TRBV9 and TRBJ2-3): DSGVTQTPKHLITATGQRVTLRCSPRSGDLSVYWYQQSLDQGLQFLIQYYNGEERAKGNILERFSAQQFPDLHSELNLSSLELGDSALYFCASSVLAGGSFGNTQYFGPGTRLTVL.

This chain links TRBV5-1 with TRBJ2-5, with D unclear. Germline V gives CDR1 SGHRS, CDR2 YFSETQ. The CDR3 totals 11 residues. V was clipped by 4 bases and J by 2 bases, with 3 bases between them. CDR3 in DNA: TGCGCCAGCAGCGAACAAGAGACCCAGTACTTC. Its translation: CASSEQETQYF.

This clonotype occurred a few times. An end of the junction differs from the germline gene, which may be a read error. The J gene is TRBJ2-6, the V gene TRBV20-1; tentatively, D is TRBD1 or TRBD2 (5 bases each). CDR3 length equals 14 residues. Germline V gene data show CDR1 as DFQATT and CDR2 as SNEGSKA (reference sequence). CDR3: CSAADGFGANGLTF. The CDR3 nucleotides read TGCAGTGCCGCGGACGGTTTCGGGGCCAACGGCCTGACTTTC.

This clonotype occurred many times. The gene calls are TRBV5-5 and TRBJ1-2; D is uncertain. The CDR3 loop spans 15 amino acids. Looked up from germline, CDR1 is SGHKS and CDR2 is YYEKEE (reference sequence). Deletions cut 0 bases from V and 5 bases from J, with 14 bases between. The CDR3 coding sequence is TGTGCCAGCAGCTTGGACCCCCTAGGCGGGTATGGCTACACCTTC. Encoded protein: CASSLDPLGGYGYTF.

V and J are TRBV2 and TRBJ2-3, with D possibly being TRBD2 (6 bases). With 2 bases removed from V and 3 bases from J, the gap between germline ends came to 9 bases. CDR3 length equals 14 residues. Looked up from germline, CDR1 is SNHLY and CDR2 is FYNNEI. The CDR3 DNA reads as TGTGCCAGCAGTGAAACGGGAGCAACAGATACGCAGTATTTT. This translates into CASSETGATDTQYF.

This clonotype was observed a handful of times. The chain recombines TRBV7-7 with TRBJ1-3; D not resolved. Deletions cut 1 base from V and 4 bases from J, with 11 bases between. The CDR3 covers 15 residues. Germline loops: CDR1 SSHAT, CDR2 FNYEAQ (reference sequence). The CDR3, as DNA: TGTGCCAGCAGCTTAGACGGCCGCACGGGAAACACCATATATTTT. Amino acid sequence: CASSLDGRTGNTIYF.

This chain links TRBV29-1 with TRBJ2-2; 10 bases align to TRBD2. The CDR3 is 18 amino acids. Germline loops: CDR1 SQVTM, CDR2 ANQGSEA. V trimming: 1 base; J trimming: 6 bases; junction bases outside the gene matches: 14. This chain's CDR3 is CSVEGQPLTSGLAGELFF. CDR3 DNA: TGCAGCGTTGAAGGGCAGCCCTTGACTAGCGGGCTGGCCGGGGAGCTGTTTTTT.

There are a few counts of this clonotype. CDR3 nucleotides: TGTGCCAGCAGCTCGACCCCCACTATTGTCTACGAGCAGTACTTC. This codes for CASSSTPTIVYEQYF. The V gene is TRBV5-5, the J gene TRBJ2-7; D gene unclear. CDR3 size: 15 residues. The germline V gene has CDR1 SGHKS and CDR2 YYEKEE (reference sequence). V gave up 3 bases and J gave up 3 bases, with 16 bases separating them.

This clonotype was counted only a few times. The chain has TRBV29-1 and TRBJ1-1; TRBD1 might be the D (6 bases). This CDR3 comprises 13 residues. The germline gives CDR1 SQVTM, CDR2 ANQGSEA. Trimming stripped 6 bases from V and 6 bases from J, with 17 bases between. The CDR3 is CSVVRGEASEAFF. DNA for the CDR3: TGCAGCGTGGTGAGGGGGGAGGCGTCTGAAGCTTTCTTT.

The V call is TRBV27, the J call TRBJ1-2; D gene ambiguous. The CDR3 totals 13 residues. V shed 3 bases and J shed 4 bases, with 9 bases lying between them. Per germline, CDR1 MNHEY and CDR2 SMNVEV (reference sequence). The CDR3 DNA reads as TGTGCCAGCAGTTTTTTGGGCTTCTATGGCTACACCTTC. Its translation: CASSFLGFYGYTF.